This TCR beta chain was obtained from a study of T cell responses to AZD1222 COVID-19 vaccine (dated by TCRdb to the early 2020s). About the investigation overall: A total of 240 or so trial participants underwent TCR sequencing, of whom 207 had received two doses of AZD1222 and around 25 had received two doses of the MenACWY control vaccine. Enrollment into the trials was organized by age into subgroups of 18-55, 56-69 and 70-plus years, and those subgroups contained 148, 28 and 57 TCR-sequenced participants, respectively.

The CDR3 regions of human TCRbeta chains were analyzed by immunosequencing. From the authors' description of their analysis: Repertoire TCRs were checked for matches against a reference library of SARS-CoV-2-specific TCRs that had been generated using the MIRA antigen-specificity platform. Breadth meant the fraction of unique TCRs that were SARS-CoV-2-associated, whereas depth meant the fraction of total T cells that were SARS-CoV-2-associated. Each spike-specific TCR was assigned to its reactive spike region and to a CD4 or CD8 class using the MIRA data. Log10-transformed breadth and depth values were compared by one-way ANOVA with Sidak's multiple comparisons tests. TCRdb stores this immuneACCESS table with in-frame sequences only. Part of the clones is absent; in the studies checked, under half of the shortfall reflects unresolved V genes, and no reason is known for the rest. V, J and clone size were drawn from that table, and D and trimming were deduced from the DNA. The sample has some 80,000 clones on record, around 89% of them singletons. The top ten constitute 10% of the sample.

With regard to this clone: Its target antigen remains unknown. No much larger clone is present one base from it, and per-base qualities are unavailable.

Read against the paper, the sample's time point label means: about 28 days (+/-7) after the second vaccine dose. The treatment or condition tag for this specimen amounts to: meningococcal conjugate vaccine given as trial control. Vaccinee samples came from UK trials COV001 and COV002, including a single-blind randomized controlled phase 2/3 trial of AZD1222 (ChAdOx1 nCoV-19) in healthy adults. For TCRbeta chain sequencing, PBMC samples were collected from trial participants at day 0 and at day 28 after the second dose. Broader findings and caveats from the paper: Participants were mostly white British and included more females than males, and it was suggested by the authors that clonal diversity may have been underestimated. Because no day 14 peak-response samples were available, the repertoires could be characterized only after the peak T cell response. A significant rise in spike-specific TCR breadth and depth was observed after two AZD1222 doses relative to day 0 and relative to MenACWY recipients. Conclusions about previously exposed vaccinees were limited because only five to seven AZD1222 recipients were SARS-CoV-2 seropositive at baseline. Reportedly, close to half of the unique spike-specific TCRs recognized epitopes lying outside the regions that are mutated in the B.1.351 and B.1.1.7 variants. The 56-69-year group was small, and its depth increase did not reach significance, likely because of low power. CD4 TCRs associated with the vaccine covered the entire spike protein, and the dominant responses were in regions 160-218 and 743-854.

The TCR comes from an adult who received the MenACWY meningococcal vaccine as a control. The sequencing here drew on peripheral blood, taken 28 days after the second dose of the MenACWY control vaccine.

The CDR3 protein is CASSGDVNTEAFF. The DNA sequence reads TGTGCCAGCTCAGGCGACGTGAACACTGAAGCTTTCTTT. This sequence uses TRBV18 and TRBJ1-1; no D gene is confidently identified. Reading the germline V gene gives CDR1 KGHSH and CDR2 LQKENI. CDR3 length: 13 amino acids, cysteine to phenylalanine. Left in the record is the CDR3 DNA by itself, 39 bases read in frame from the first base. V is reduced by 5 bases and J by 0 bases, leaving a spacing of 7 bases between them. Here the CDR3 is joined to the reference TRBV18 and TRBJ1-1 genes, and the full variable domain is: NAGVMQNPRHLVRRRGQEARLRCSPMKGHSHVYWYRQLPEEGLKFMVYLQKENIIDESGMPKERFSAEFPKEGPSILRIQQVVRGDSAAYFCASSGDVNTEAFFGQGTRLTVV.